These T cell receptor beta chains were read from a single sample in a study of monozygotic twins with inflammatory bowel disease. TCRdb reanalyzed the 5' RACE reads and collapses them to one entry per CDR3 protein, without DNA. The sample table includes under 150,000 distinct CDR3 sequences. Sequenced: blood. The origin of the receptors is a human donor with ulcerative colitis or Crohn's disease, or a healthy co-twin of an affected twin (not recorded which). CDR3s include the opening cysteine and the closing phenylalanine or tryptophan. Each record gives: V gene, J gene, CDR3 protein.

v_call: TRBV20-1; j_call: TRBJ1-5; cdr3_aa: CSATPGALPNQPQHF
v_call: TRBV7-8; j_call: TRBJ2-7; cdr3_aa: CASSDVLAPGLASYEQYF
v_call: TRBV18; j_call: TRBJ2-7; cdr3_aa: CASSPRIDYEQYF
v_call: TRBV20-1; j_call: TRBJ2-5; cdr3_aa: CSARGASGVETQYF
v_call: TRBV5-1; j_call: TRBJ1-1; cdr3_aa: CASSQSRGHTEAFF
v_call: TRBV5-1; j_call: TRBJ1-1; cdr3_aa: CASSQSLGGGADTEAFF
v_call: TRBV11-2; j_call: TRBJ2-6; cdr3_aa: CASSLAQGFSGANVLTF
v_call: TRBV10-3; j_call: TRBJ2-7; cdr3_aa: CAIRASTGVHEQYF
v_call: TRBV5-1; j_call: TRBJ2-2; cdr3_aa: CASSLFVGKSGELFF
v_call: TRBV2; j_call: TRBJ2-1; cdr3_aa: CASSGGQSLSYNEQFF
v_call: TRBV10-3; j_call: TRBJ1-2; cdr3_aa: CAISPDRATINYGYTF
v_call: TRBV6-2/TRBV6-3; j_call: TRBJ1-3; cdr3_aa: CASSKFRRPVGHSGNTIYF
v_call: TRBV12-3/TRBV12-4; j_call: TRBJ2-7; cdr3_aa: CASRRRVSYEQYF
v_call: TRBV20-1; j_call: TRBJ2-2; cdr3_aa: CSARDIGRLPFANTGELFF
v_call: TRBV6-5; j_call: TRBJ1-5; cdr3_aa: CASSYSATGGQPQHF
v_call: TRBV20-1; j_call: TRBJ2-1; cdr3_aa: CSARSGSSYNEQFF
v_call: TRBV19; j_call: TRBJ1-2; cdr3_aa: CASSIIRGGDGYTF
v_call: TRBV18; j_call: TRBJ2-7; cdr3_aa: CASSPTYEQYF
v_call: TRBV4-2; j_call: TRBJ2-1; cdr3_aa: CASSQGTGGVFERNEQFF
v_call: TRBV20-1; j_call: TRBJ1-6; cdr3_aa: CSARAQPGQGDNSPLHF
v_call: TRBV25-1; j_call: TRBJ1-1; cdr3_aa: CASSESGGGNTEAFF
v_call: TRBV7-2; j_call: TRBJ2-3; cdr3_aa: CASTPNRGTLADTQYF
v_call: TRBV12-3/TRBV12-4; j_call: TRBJ2-7; cdr3_aa: CASSSRTRGADEQYF
v_call: TRBV11-2; j_call: TRBJ1-6; cdr3_aa: CASSLLFRDNNSPLHF
v_call: TRBV5-5; j_call: TRBJ1-6; cdr3_aa: CASSLEGSNSPLHF
v_call: TRBV12-3/TRBV12-4; j_call: TRBJ2-7; cdr3_aa: CASSPRGGGPYEQYF
v_call: TRBV6-2/TRBV6-3; j_call: TRBJ2-2; cdr3_aa: CASSKTGTGATGELFF
v_call: TRBV5-1; j_call: TRBJ2-2; cdr3_aa: CASSLMEMANTGELFF
v_call: TRBV6-1; j_call: TRBJ2-5; cdr3_aa: CASSLLQGQETQYF
v_call: TRBV7-9; j_call: TRBJ1-5; cdr3_aa: CASSLGQGNKDQPQHF
v_call: TRBV7-2; j_call: TRBJ2-1; cdr3_aa: CASSFTRGGYSEQFF
v_call: TRBV9; j_call: TRBJ1-1; cdr3_aa: CASSVDGPSTEAFF
v_call: TRBV19; j_call: TRBJ1-1; cdr3_aa: CASHTGDTEAFF
v_call: TRBV6-6; j_call: TRBJ2-1; cdr3_aa: CASSYSSSPNEQFF
v_call: TRBV6-5; j_call: TRBJ2-3; cdr3_aa: CASSYSGNLATDTQYF
v_call: TRBV20-1; j_call: TRBJ2-7; cdr3_aa: CSAPSLAGAYEQYF